A single sample gave rise to the 14 T cell receptor beta chains below, sequenced in a study of blood T cell repertoires in COVID-19. The table came from immunoSEQ multiplex PCR; TCRdb's copy has only in-frame clones and leaves some out. In the table there are 330,000 or so clones, 88% of which are singletons. Input material: PBMCs or T cells enriched from blood (not recorded which). These receptors were obtained from a woman aged 25 to 39 who had been exposed to COVID-19.

The chain links TRBV27 to TRBJ1-4, with D uncertain. The CDR3 consists of 18 residues. Looked up from germline, CDR1 is MNHEY and CDR2 is SMNVEV (reference sequence). The germline V and J ends were trimmed by 0 bases and 1 base, with 15 bases remaining between them. CDR3 protein: CASSLSITSGETNEKLFF. CDR3 DNA: TGTGCCAGCAGTTTATCGATAACCTCCGGGGAAACTAATGAAAAACTGTTTTTT.

The chain links TRBV4-2 to TRBJ2-2; the D is unclear. Trimming removed 4 bases from V and 2 bases from J, with 8 bases in between. The CDR3 contains 14 residues. The germline CDR1 and CDR2 sequences are LGHNA and YNFKEQ. The CDR3 DNA sequence: TGTGCCAGCAGCCTCGAGGTAAACACCGGGGAGCTGTTTTTT. This gives the protein CASSLEVNTGELFF.

The chain uses TRBV19 and TRBJ2-5, with a possible D match to TRBD2 (6 bases). The CDR3 extends over 20 amino acids. Germline V lookup: CDR1 LNHDA, CDR2 SQIVND (reference sequence). Trimming left V 0 bases short and J 0 bases short, with 23 bases between. CDR3 bases: TGTGCCAGTAGTATAGATTACGGGACTTACAACACTGAGTACCAAGAGACCCAGTACTTC. Translation gives CASSIDYGTYNTEYQETQYF.

The rearrangement uses TRBV28 and TRBJ1-2, with 8 positions matching TRBD1. The J segment lost 7 bases and the V segment lost 5 bases, leaving 12 bases of the junction unmatched. Germline assignment: CDR1 MDHEN and CDR2 SYDVKM. The CDR3 extends over 15 amino acids. The chain's CDR3 is CASSTEQGAGAGYTF. The CDR3 bases are TGTGCCAGCAGTACGGAGCAGGGGGCAGGTGCTGGCTACACCTTC.

This chain joins TRBV28 and TRBJ2-7; 9 nucleotides agree with TRBD1. The J segment lost 1 base and the V segment lost 3 bases, leaving 1 base of the junction unmatched. The V gene's germline CDR1 is MDHEN and CDR2 SYDVKM. The CDR3 loop spans 14 amino acids. The CDR3 spells CASSFGTGSYEQYF. CDR3 nucleotide sequence: TGTGCCAGCAGTTTTGGGACAGGGTCCTACGAGCAGTACTTC.

This clone was seen only once. The gene calls are TRBV19 and TRBJ1-5; TRBD1 matches at 9 bases. CDR3 size: 13 residues. Per germline, CDR1 LNHDA and CDR2 SQIVND (reference sequence). V was pared by 9 bases and J by 4 bases, with 4 bases of the junction left unmatched. The CDR3 DNA reads as TGTGCCAGCAAAGACAGGGGGAATCAGCCCCAGCATTTT. This translates into CASKDRGNQPQHF.

The chain carries TRBV6-5 and TRBJ1-6; the D is unclear. Germline CDR1 reads MNHEY; CDR2 reads SVGAGI. The V end was cut by 6 bases, the J end by 7 bases, with 13 bases between. The CDR3 is 14 amino acids. The CDR3 loop reads CASRNRTPNSPLHF. CDR3 sequence (DNA): TGTGCCAGCAGGAACCGGACTCCAAATTCACCCCTCCACTTT.

With regard to this clone: The same CDR3 arises from other DNA sequences in this sample as well. The chain combines TRBV5-1 with TRBJ2-5, with 9 bases that match TRBD2. The germline gives CDR1 SGHRS, CDR2 YFSETQ. With 0 bases clipped from V and 0 bases from J, the junction kept 0 bases outside the gene matches. The CDR3 loop spans 15 amino acids. The CDR3 here is CASSLGLADQETQYF. The CDR3 DNA reads TGCGCCAGCAGCTTGGGACTAGCGGACCAAGAGACCCAGTACTTC. The full variable domain, completed using reference TRBV5-1 and TRBJ2-5, is KAGVTQTPRYLIKTRGQQVTLSCSPISGHRSVSWYQQTPGQGLQFLFEYFSETQRNKGNFPGRFSGRQFSNSRSEMNVSTLELGDSALYLCASSLGLADQETQYFGPGTRLLVL.

The V gene is TRBV20-1, the J gene TRBJ2-2, with 7 bases matching TRBD2. Per the germline V gene, CDR1 is DFQATT and CDR2 is SNEGSKA (reference sequence). V shed 3 bases, J shed 5 bases, and the junction held 9 bases outside the gene matches. The CDR3 spans 15 residues. CDR3 loop: CSASSPGGWTGELFF. The CDR3 DNA is TGCAGTGCTAGTAGCCCGGGAGGTTGGACCGGGGAGCTGTTTTTT.

J is TRBJ1-6 and V is TRBV13, with 10 positions matching TRBD1. The germline V gene encodes CDR1 PRHDT and CDR2 FYEKMQ (reference sequence). The length of the CDR3 is 16 residues. J lost 8 bases, V lost 3 bases, and 7 bases had no gene match. CDR3 coding DNA: TGTGCCAGCAGCTTGGGACAGGGGCCGATAGATTCACCCCTCCACTTT. As protein: CASSLGQGPIDSPLHF.

This chain uses TRBV28 with TRBJ2-1; 7 positions agree with TRBD2. The J segment lost 5 bases and the V segment lost 0 bases, leaving 4 bases of the junction unmatched. The CDR3 covers 15 residues. Germline-derived CDR1 and CDR2 are MDHEN and SYDVKM. The CDR3 reads CASSLWSGGHNEQFF. For the CDR3, the DNA is TGTGCCAGCAGTTTATGGTCGGGAGGCCACAATGAGCAGTTCTTC. The full variable domain, in which reference TRBV28 and TRBJ2-1 provide the parts outside the CDR3, is DVKVTQSSRYLVKRTGEKVFLECVQDMDHENMFWYRQDPGLGLRLIYFSYDVKMKEKGDIPEGYSVSREKKERFSLILESASTNQTSMYLCASSLWSGGHNEQFFGPGTRLTVL.

The J gene is TRBJ2-7, the V gene TRBV21-1; the table's D call, TRBD1, has no DNA check behind it. TRBV21-1 is deemed a pseudogene. The CDR3 is 15 amino acids. Here the CDR3 DNA reads TGTGCCAGCAGCAAATGTGTCAGGGACTCCTACGAGCAGTACTTC. Protein product: CASSKCVRDSYEQYF.

The rearrangement joins TRBV19 to TRBJ2-2; TRBD1 might be the D (5 bases). Germline V gives CDR1 LNHDA, CDR2 SQIVND (reference sequence). There are 16 residues in the CDR3. The V gene lost 5 bases and the J gene lost 1 base, with 14 bases spanning the gap. The CDR3, as DNA: TGTGCCAGTAGTCCCGGACATTCCCTGAACACCGGGGAGCTGTTTTTT. This encodes CASSPGHSLNTGELFF.

The V call is TRBV2, the J call TRBJ2-6; D remains ambiguous. Germline CDR1 reads SNHLY; CDR2 reads FYNNEI. Trimming took off 2 bases at V and 2 bases at J, with 4 bases between the two ends. The CDR3 contains 14 residues. CDR3 sequence reads: CASSERAGANVLTF. CDR3 DNA: TGTGCCAGCAGTGAAAGAGCTGGGGCCAACGTCCTGACTTTC.